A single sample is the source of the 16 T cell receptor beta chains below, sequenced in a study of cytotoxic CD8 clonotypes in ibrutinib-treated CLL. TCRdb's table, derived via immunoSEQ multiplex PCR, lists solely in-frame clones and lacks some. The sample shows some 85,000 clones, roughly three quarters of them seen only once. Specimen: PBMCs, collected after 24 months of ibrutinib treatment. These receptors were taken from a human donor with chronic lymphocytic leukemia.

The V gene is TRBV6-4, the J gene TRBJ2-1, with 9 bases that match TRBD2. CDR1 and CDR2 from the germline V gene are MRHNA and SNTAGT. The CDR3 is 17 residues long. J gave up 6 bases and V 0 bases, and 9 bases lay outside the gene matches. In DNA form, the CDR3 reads TGTGCCAGCAGTGACTCCCCCGGAGCGGGGGGTTTCAATGAGCAGTTCTTC. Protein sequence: CASSDSPGAGGFNEQFF.

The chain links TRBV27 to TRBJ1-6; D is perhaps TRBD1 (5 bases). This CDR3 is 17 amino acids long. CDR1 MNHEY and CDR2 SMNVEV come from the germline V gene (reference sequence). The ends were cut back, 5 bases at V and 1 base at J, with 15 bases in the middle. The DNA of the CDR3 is TGTGCCAGCAGTCCCCCGACGGGGGGGTCCTATAATTCACCCCTCCACTTT. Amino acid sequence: CASSPPTGGSYNSPLHF.

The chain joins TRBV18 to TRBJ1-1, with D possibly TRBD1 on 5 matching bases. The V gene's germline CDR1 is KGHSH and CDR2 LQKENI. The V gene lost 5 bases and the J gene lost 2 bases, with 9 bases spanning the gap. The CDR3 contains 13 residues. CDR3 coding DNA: TGTGCCAGCTCATCCGGGACTAACACTGAAGCTTTCTTT. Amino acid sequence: CASSSGTNTEAFF.

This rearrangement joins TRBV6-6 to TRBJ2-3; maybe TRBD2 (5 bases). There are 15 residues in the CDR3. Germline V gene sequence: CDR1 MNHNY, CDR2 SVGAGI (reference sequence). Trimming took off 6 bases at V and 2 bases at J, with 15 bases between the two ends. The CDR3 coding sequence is TGTGCCAGCAGCTCAGGACTGGCCCACACAGATACGCAGTATTTT. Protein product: CASSSGLAHTDTQYF.

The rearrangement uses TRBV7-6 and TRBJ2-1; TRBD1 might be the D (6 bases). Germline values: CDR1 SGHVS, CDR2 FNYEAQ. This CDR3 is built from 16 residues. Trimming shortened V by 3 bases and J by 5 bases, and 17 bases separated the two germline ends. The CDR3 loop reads CASSFPLRKGDNEQFF. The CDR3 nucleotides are TGTGCCAGCAGCTTCCCCCTCCGAAAGGGGGACAATGAGCAGTTCTTC. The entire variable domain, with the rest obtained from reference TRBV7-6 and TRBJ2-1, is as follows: GAGVSQSPRYKVTKRGQDVALRCDPISGHVSLYWYRQALGQGPEFLTYFNYEAQQDKSGLPNDRFSAERPEGSISTLTIQRTEQRDSAMYRCASSFPLRKGDNEQFFGPGTRLTVL.

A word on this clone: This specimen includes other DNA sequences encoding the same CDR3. The CDR3, as DNA: TGTGCCAGCTCACCCCCGAACACCGGGGAGCTGTTTTTT. This codes for CASSPPNTGELFF. The J gene is TRBJ2-2, the V gene TRBV18; no firm D call. CDR1 KGHSH and CDR2 LQKENI come from the germline V gene. CDR3 length: 13 residues. Trimming stripped 3 bases from V and 0 bases from J, with 2 bases between.

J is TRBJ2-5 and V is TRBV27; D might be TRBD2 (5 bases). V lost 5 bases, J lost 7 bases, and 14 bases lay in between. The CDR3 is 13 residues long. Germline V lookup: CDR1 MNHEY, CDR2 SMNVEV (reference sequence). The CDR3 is CASSVERSSTQYF. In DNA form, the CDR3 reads TGTGCCAGCAGTGTCGAGCGGAGTTCGACCCAGTACTTC.

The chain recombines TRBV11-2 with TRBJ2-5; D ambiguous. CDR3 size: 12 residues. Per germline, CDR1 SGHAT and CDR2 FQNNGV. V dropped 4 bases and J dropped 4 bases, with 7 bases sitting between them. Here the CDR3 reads CASSSRVETQYF. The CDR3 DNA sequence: TGTGCCAGCAGCTCAAGGGTAGAGACCCAGTACTTC.

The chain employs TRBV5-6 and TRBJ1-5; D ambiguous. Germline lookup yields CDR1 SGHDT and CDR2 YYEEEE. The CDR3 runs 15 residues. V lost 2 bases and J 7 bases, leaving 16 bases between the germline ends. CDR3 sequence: CASSFWMSGGQPQHF. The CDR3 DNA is TGTGCCAGCAGCTTCTGGATGAGCGGAGGGCAGCCCCAGCATTTT. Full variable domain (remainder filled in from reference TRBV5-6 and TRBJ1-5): DAGVTQSPTHLIKTRGQQVTLRCSPKSGHDTVSWYQQALGQGPQFIFQYYEEEERQRGNFPDRFSGHQFPNYSSELNVNALLLGDSALYLCASSFWMSGGQPQHFGDGTRLSIL.

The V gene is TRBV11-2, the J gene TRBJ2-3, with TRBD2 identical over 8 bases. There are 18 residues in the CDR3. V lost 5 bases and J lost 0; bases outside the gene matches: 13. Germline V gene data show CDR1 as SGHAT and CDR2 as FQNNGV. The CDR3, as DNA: TGTGCCAGCAGCAGCGGGACCCTAGCGGGTTCAAGCACAGATACGCAGTATTTT. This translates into CASSSGTLAGSSTDTQYF.

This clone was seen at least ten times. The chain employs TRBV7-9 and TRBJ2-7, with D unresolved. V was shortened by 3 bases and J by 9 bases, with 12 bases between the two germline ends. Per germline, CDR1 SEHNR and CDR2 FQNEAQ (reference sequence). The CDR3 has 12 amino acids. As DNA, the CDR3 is TGTGCCAGCAGCTTGGACCTGCCGGCGCAGTACTTC. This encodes CASSLDLPAQYF.

CDR3 region: CASSGGSAGLRFLTF. The CDR3 DNA is TGTGCCAGTAGTGGGGGGAGTGCGGGTCTCCGGTTCCTGACTTTC. The chain has TRBV19 and TRBJ2-6; D might be TRBD2 (6 bases). The CDR3 is made up of 15 amino acids. Germline V gives CDR1 LNHDA, CDR2 SQIVND (reference sequence). V was clipped by 5 bases and J by 14 bases, with 22 bases between them.

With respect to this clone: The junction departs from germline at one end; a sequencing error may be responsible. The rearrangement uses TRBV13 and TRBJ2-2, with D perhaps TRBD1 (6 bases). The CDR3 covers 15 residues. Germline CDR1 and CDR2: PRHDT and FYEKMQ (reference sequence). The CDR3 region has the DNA TGTGCCAGCAGCGTCCGGGACACCTACACGGGGGAGCTGTTTTTT. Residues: CASSVRDTYTGELFF.

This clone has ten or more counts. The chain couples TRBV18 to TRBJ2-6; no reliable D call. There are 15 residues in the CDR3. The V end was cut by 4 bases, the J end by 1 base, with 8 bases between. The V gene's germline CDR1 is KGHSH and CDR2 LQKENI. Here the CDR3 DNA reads TGTGCCAGCTCACAACGTGAGTCTGGGGCCAACGTCCTGACTTTC. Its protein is CASSQRESGANVLTF.

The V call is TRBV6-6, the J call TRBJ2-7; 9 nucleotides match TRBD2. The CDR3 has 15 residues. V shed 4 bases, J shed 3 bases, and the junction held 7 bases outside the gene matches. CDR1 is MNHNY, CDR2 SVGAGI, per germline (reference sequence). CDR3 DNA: TGTGCCAGCAGTTCGACCGGGACTAGCATCTACGAGCAGTACTTC. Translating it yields CASSSTGTSIYEQYF.

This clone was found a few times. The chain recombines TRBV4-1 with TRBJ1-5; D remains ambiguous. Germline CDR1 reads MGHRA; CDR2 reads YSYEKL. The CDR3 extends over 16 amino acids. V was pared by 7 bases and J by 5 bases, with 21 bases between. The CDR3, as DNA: TGCGCCAGCACCCCTAAATCGGGGTTACAAGATCAGCCCCAGCATTTT. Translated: CASTPKSGLQDQPQHF.